The TCR beta chain described here comes from a study of T cell changes during pregnancy in multiple sclerosis (dated by TCRdb to between 2017 and 2020). Study-wide context: Changes in the T cell repertoire over the course of pregnancy were examined in this study in women with multiple sclerosis.

Remarks on this clone: Its antigen is still unknown. Base-call qualities are not available, and no considerably larger clone is one nucleotide away.

The library was produced with the immunoSEQ multiplex PCR assay. This is the immuneACCESS table as TCRdb keeps it, with only in-frame sequences that have V and J called. A part of the clones is gone; compared with another copy, unresolved V genes explain less than half, and the rest is unexplained. In this sample the table shows around 49,000 clones, 85% to 95% of which occur a single time. Clones ranked in the top ten supply 0.61% of the sample. The germline V and J ends show losses of 3 bases and 0 bases respectively, and no gene match explains 12 bases of the junction. Spanning cysteine to phenylalanine, the CDR3 consists of 17 amino acids. Here the CDR3 DNA is all that survives: 51 bases in frame from base 1. CDR1 and CDR2, per the germline V gene (reference sequence), are GTSNPN and SVGIG.

The sequence was obtained from a female donor in good health, enrolled as a control in a pregnancy study. The sequenced sample was CD4+ T cells from peripheral blood mononuclear cells, obtained after pregnancy. The rearranged segments are TRBV30 and TRBJ2-3, with 7 junctional bases fitting TRBD2. The CDR3 region has the sequence CAWSLGSLAASTDTQYF. DNA sequence: TGTGCCTGGAGCTTGGGGTCCCTAGCGGCTAGCACAGATACGCAGTATTTT. With the rest looked up from the reference TRBV30 and TRBJ2-3 genes rather than sequenced, the full variable domain is SQTIHQWPATLVQPVGSPLSLECTVEGTSNPNLYWYRQAAGRGLQLLFYSVGIGQISSEVPQNLSASRPQDRQFILSSKKLLLSDSGFYLCAWSLGSLAASTDTQYFGPGTRLTVL.